The entry that follows covers one T cell receptor beta chain sequence. In the original workflow: Estimates of nucleated cell counts were drawn from the amplification of reference gene primers. This table comes from immunoSEQ multiplex PCR, and its TCRdb copy is limited to in-frame clones, with some not included. That table supplies the V and J calls and clone size; D and trimming were determined from the DNA. Counted here are approximately 140,000 clones, just under 85% occurring once; the ten biggest clones make up roughly 2.9%. The source of the sample is a study of blood T cell repertoires in COVID-19. Study as a whole: Donors in the United States, Italy and Spain gave samples during acute or convalescent COVID-19. T cells, B-cell-depleted T cells, or PBMCs provided the cDNA or gDNA that served as material.

From germline, CDR1 is LGHDT and CDR2 YNNKEL (reference sequence). The CDR3 length is 18 residues. V was clipped by 3 bases and J by 0 bases; unmatched bases: 8. The clonotype comes from a woman aged 40-49 years with active or convalescent COVID-19. The chain links TRBV3-1 (or the pseudogene TRBV3-2) to TRBJ2-1, with 10 bases that match TRBD2. Sequenced sample: peripheral blood. The CDR3 loop is CASSQRIQREGSYNEQFF. In nucleotides, the CDR3 is TGTGCCAGCAGCCAGAGGATTCAGCGGGAGGGCTCCTACAATGAGCAGTTCTTC.